This TCR beta chain was identified during a study of T cells after yellow fever vaccination. Study results and caveats: Although the secondary response was weaker, it peaked faster, at day 5 versus 15. Although most clonotypes did not, a small share appeared in both CD4 and CD8 compartments. Abundant clonotypes from the bulk population could contaminate FACS-sorted repertoires.

Looked up from germline, CDR1 is DFQATT and CDR2 is SNEGSKA (reference sequence). With 2 bases removed from V and 1 base from J, the gap between germline ends came to 11 bases. This CDR3 spans 14 amino acids. As TCR cDNA was made by 5'RACE template switching, a universal primer site and UMIs were added. TCRdb fed the 5' RACE reads into MiXCR, producing one record per CDR3 protein. This table has roughly 320,000 distinct CDR3 sequences, around 11% appearing once. This clonotype was seen repeatedly, ten times or more. Its antigen is still unknown. The sequence was obtained from a man aged 18 to 30 who received the YFV17D yellow fever vaccine. The V call is TRBV20-1, the J call TRBJ2-5; a possible D gene is TRBD1 (6 bases). Sample: CD4+ T cells sorted from PBMCs, taken 45 days after the yellow fever booster vaccination. The chain's CDR3 is CSARSGAPQETQYF. CDR3 sequence (DNA): TGCAGTGCTAGATCAGGGGCCCCCCAAGAGACCCAGTACTTC.